Listed here is a single TCR beta chain. The sample is drawn from a study of control samples from healthy donors and cancer patients. Unmatched junction bases numbered 11, after V lost 4 bases and J lost 7 bases. This CDR3 spans 16 amino acids. Germline V gene sequence: CDR1 SGHRS, CDR2 YFSETQ. The protocol was immunoSEQ multiplex PCR, while the TCRdb copy is restricted to in-frame clones and leaves out a portion. This sample carries about 120,000 clones, around 90% of them seen once, and the ten largest clones take about 2.7%. This rearrangement joins TRBV5-1 to TRBJ1-4; 9 nucleotides align to TRBD1. Sequencing input: blood. The TCR comes from a middle-aged man in good health. The CDR3 sequence: CASSTSGTGSAEKLFF. CDR3 DNA sequence: TGCGCCAGCAGCACCTCCGGGACAGGGTCCGCTGAAAAACTGTTTTTT.